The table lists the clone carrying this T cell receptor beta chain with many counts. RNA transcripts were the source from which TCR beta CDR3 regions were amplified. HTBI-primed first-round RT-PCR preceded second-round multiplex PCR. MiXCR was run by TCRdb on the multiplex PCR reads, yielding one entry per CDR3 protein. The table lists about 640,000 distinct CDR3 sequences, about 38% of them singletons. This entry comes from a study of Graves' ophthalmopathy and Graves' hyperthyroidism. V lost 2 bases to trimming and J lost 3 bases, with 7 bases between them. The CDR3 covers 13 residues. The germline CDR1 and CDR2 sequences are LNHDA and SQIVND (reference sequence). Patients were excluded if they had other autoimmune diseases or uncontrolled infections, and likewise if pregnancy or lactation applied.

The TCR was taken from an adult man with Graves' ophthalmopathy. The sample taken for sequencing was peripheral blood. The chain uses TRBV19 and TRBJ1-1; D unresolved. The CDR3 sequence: CASSISGYTEAFF. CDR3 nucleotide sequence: TGTGCCAGTAGTATATCAGGATACACTGAAGCTTTCTTT.